This T cell receptor (beta chain) was profiled in a study of CD8 T cells in ankylosing spondylitis. Study results and caveats: Made up of about eight highly homologous variants, a TCR beta motif appeared characteristic of ankylosing spondylitis blood. Reportedly, significant enrichment of disease-linked clones occurred in matched ankylosing spondylitis synovial fluid. Disease-linked clones were found to be CD8+ and relatively rare in peripheral blood.

This clonotype was picked up many times. The antigen is unknown. TCRdb recomputed calls from the 5' RACE reads with MiXCR, one row per CDR3 protein. Of around 490,000 distinct CDR3 sequences listed, less than 6% were seen once; the top ten hold under 4.5%. Germline CDR1 reads PRHDT; CDR2 reads FYEKMQ (reference sequence). CDR3 size: 15 residues. V dropped 2 bases and J dropped 12; count of bases not matched to a gene: 13. The receptor was derived from a male donor with ankylosing spondylitis. The sequenced material came from blood, either unsorted or a sorted T cell fraction (not recorded which). The chain employs TRBV13 and TRBJ2-1; 7 bases line up with TRBD2. In DNA, the CDR3 is TGTGCCAGCAGCTTAAATGCGGCGGGAGTTTTAGGGCAGTTCTTC. It encodes CASSLNAAGVLGQFF.